This T cell receptor (beta chain) is from a study of beta chain features in type 1 diabetes. The study's findings and limits: TCRB CDR3s were moderately but significantly shorter in Type 1 diabetes patients in all four CD4+ subsets.

Expressed TCRB transcripts were sequenced after all isolated RNA was converted to cDNA. Naive, central memory and regulatory T cell samples averaged about 3.5 million reads. The data were produced by immunoSEQ multiplex PCR, yet TCRdb's version contains in-frame clones alone and is incomplete. There are approximately 730,000 clones in the sample; roughly 13% occur only once, and less than 0.025% lies in the top ten. This clone was recorded a few times. Antigen unknown. The CDR3 loop spans 13 amino acids. The germline gives CDR1 GTSNPN, CDR2 SVGIG (reference sequence). V was clipped by 1 base and J by 8 bases, with 12 bases between them.

The rearrangement links TRBV30 to TRBJ1-5; D not certain. The sequence was collected from a man aged 18-30 years with type 1 diabetes. Sequenced material: naive CD4+ T cells from blood. Written as DNA, the CDR3 is TGTGCCTGGAGTGGATTGCTCACGGAGCCCCAGCATTTT. Translated: CAWSGLLTEPQHF.